A selection of T cell receptor beta chains follows, all from one sample in a study of T cell responses to AZD1222 COVID-19 vaccine. The data were produced by immunoSEQ multiplex PCR, yet TCRdb's version contains in-frame clones alone and is incomplete. This table has roughly 140,000 clones, around 91% appearing once. Material: peripheral blood, obtained on day 0 of AZD1222 vaccination. These receptors came from an adult in good health. Each CDR3 is given with its conserved first and last residue. A D gene is named only where the DNA matches it firmly. Clone sizes are given selectively: once, few, many, or a class where the clone is expanded.

D gene: .
J gene: TRBJ1-4
clone size: once
V gene: TRBV9
CDR3 protein: CASSAEGGQLINEKLFF
CDR3 DNA: TGTGCCAGCAGCGCCGAGGGGGGACAACTAATAAATGAAAAACTGTTTTTT

D gene: TRBD2
J gene: TRBJ2-7
clone size: .
V gene: TRBV5-5
CDR3 protein: CASSPGRGGHSYEQYF
CDR3 DNA: TGTGCCAGCAGCCCCGGGCGGGGGGGACACTCCTACGAGCAGTACTTC

D gene: TRBD1
J gene: TRBJ2-3
clone size: .
V gene: TRBV6-5
CDR3 protein: CASRRQGRTDTQYF
CDR3 DNA: TGTGCCAGCAGGCGACAGGGTCGTACAGATACGCAGTATTTT

D gene: .
J gene: TRBJ2-7
clone size: .
V gene: TRBV7-8
CDR3 protein: CASSLASVGDEQYF
CDR3 DNA: TGTGCCAGCAGCTTAGCCTCGGTTGGGGACGAGCAGTACTTC

D gene: .
J gene: TRBJ1-1
clone size: .
V gene: TRBV6-5
CDR3 protein: CASSYYPGANTEAFF
CDR3 DNA: TGTGCCAGCAGTTACTACCCAGGGGCGAACACTGAAGCTTTCTTT

D gene: .
J gene: TRBJ2-4
clone size: .
V gene: TRBV18
CDR3 protein: CASSSSGKGYGKNIQYF
CDR3 DNA: TGTGCCAGCTCATCATCCGGGAAGGGATATGGCAAAAACATTCAGTACTTC

D gene: .
J gene: TRBJ2-1
clone size: .
V gene: TRBV7-9
CDR3 protein: CASSPRVAYNEQFF
CDR3 DNA: TGTGCCAGCAGCCCACGGGTGGCCTACAATGAGCAGTTCTTC

D gene: .
J gene: TRBJ1-2
clone size: .
V gene: TRBV3-1/TRBV3-2
CDR3 protein: CASSQSYGYTF
CDR3 DNA: TGTGCCAGCAGCCAATCGTATGGCTACACCTTC

D gene: .
J gene: TRBJ1-4
clone size: .
V gene: TRBV28
CDR3 protein: CASTSAGSQDEKLFF
CDR3 DNA: TGTGCCAGTACCTCCGCCGGGTCTCAGGATGAAAAACTGTTTTTT

D gene: .
J gene: TRBJ1-1
clone size: .
V gene: TRBV30
CDR3 protein: CAWRGQGTGFFEAFF
CDR3 DNA: TGTGCCTGGAGGGGCCAGGGGACCGGCTTTTTTGAAGCTTTCTTT

D gene: .
J gene: TRBJ1-5
clone size: .
V gene: TRBV21-1
CDR3 protein: CASSKVEGRRNPQHF
CDR3 DNA: TGTGCCAGCAGCAAAGTGGAGGGCAGGAGGAATCCCCAGCATTTT

D gene: .
J gene: TRBJ1-3
clone size: few
V gene: TRBV5-1
CDR3 protein: CAFRQGNTIYF
CDR3 DNA: TGCGCCTTCCGACAGGGAAACACCATATATTTT

D gene: .
J gene: TRBJ1-5
clone size: .
V gene: TRBV28
CDR3 protein: CASSFSRASKNQPQHF
CDR3 DNA: TGTGCCAGCAGTTTCTCCCGAGCCAGTAAGAATCAGCCCCAGCATTTT

D gene: TRBD1
J gene: TRBJ1-6
clone size: .
V gene: TRBV15
CDR3 protein: CATSRVGDSSPLHF
CDR3 DNA: TGTGCCACCAGCAGAGTGGGGGACAGCTCACCCCTCCACTTT

D gene: .
J gene: TRBJ2-1
clone size: .
V gene: TRBV18
CDR3 protein: CASSPRGGASGNEQFF
CDR3 DNA: TGTGCCAGCTCACCGAGGGGGGGGGCCAGTGGCAATGAGCAGTTCTTC

D gene: TRBD2
J gene: TRBJ2-1
clone size: once
V gene: TRBV4-2
CDR3 protein: CASSQVGLAGGTLSSYNEQFF
CDR3 DNA: TGTGCCAGCAGCCAAGTAGGTCTAGCGGGAGGTACCTTAAGCTCCTACAATGAGCAGTTCTTC

D gene: .
J gene: TRBJ2-2
clone size: .
V gene: TRBV20-1
CDR3 protein: CSARDSGELFF
CDR3 DNA: TGCAGTGCTAGGGACTCCGGGGAGCTGTTTTTT

D gene: .
J gene: TRBJ1-1
clone size: .
V gene: TRBV6-6
CDR3 protein: CASSLQGLNTEAFF
CDR3 DNA: TGTGCCAGCAGTCTACAGGGATTGAACACTGAAGCTTTCTTT

D gene: .
J gene: TRBJ1-6
clone size: .
V gene: TRBV20-1
CDR3 protein: CSASRDGRNNSPLHF
CDR3 DNA: TGCAGTGCTAGTAGAGACGGGAGAAATAATTCACCCCTCCACTTT

D gene: TRBD2
J gene: TRBJ2-7
clone size: .
V gene: TRBV2
CDR3 protein: CASSEPSGVGAEQYF
CDR3 DNA: TGTGCCAGCAGTGAGCCTAGCGGGGTGGGGGCCGAGCAGTACTTC

D gene: .
J gene: TRBJ1-1
clone size: .
V gene: TRBV28
CDR3 protein: CASSFLGQLGRTEAFF
CDR3 DNA: TGTGCCAGCAGTTTCCTGGGTCAACTCGGCAGAACTGAAGCTTTCTTT

D gene: .
J gene: TRBJ2-5
clone size: .
V gene: TRBV6-2/TRBV6-3
CDR3 protein: CASSSPGAGKLAAREETQYF
CDR3 DNA: TGTGCCAGCAGTTCCCCCGGGGCGGGAAAGTTGGCAGCGAGGGAAGAGACCCAGTACTTC

D gene: .
J gene: TRBJ1-1
clone size: .
V gene: TRBV14
CDR3 protein: CASSQRKGTDNEAFF
CDR3 DNA: TGTGCCAGCAGCCAGAGGAAAGGGACGGATAACGAAGCTTTCTTT

D gene: .
J gene: TRBJ1-1
clone size: .
V gene: TRBV29-1
CDR3 protein: CSVEAGFNTEAFF
CDR3 DNA: TGCAGCGTTGAAGCGGGATTTAACACTGAAGCTTTCTTT

D gene: .
J gene: TRBJ2-6
clone size: .
V gene: TRBV6-5
CDR3 protein: CASSTTVPGANVLTF
CDR3 DNA: TGTGCCAGCAGCACCACGGTCCCTGGGGCCAACGTCCTGACTTTC

D gene: TRBD1
J gene: TRBJ1-1
clone size: .
V gene: TRBV4-1
CDR3 protein: CASSQWSDRERPEAFF
CDR3 DNA: TGCGCCAGCAGCCAGTGGTCGGACAGGGAAAGGCCTGAAGCTTTCTTT

D gene: .
J gene: TRBJ1-5
clone size: .
V gene: TRBV10-1
CDR3 protein: CAERGGNQPQHF
CDR3 DNA: TGCGCCGAGCGGGGGGGGAATCAGCCCCAGCATTTT

D gene: TRBD1
J gene: TRBJ2-1
clone size: .
V gene: TRBV7-9
CDR3 protein: CASSLALGTGYNEQFF
CDR3 DNA: TGTGCCAGCAGCTTAGCGCTGGGGACAGGCTACAATGAGCAGTTCTTC

D gene: .
J gene: TRBJ1-6
clone size: .
V gene: TRBV28
CDR3 protein: CASVSPHSTLHF
CDR3 DNA: TGTGCCAGCGTCTCCCCCCACAGTACCCTCCACTTT

D gene: TRBD2
J gene: TRBJ2-1
clone size: .
V gene: TRBV7-3
CDR3 protein: CASSLRREAHEQFF
CDR3 DNA: TGTGCCAGCAGCTTAAGGCGGGAGGCGCATGAGCAGTTCTTC

D gene: .
J gene: TRBJ2-1
clone size: few
V gene: TRBV11-2
CDR3 protein: CASSLRPGWNEQFF
CDR3 DNA: TGTGCCAGCAGCTTAAGGCCGGGATGGAATGAGCAGTTCTTC

D gene: .
J gene: TRBJ1-1
clone size: once
V gene: TRBV25-1
CDR3 protein: CASRGPEKAFF
CDR3 DNA: TGTGCCAGCAGGGGGCCGGAGAAAGCTTTCTTT

D gene: TRBD2
J gene: TRBJ2-2
clone size: .
V gene: TRBV9
CDR3 protein: CASGQASGGTGELFF
CDR3 DNA: TGTGCCAGCGGTCAAGCCAGCGGGGGCACCGGGGAGCTGTTTTTT

D gene: .
J gene: TRBJ1-5
clone size: .
V gene: TRBV28
CDR3 protein: CASGAGAGGDSNQPQHF
CDR3 DNA: TGTGCTTCGGGGGCGGGGGCCGGGGGTGATAGCAATCAGCCCCAGCATTTT

D gene: .
J gene: TRBJ1-1
clone size: .
V gene: TRBV5-1
CDR3 protein: CASSFAGDTEAFF
CDR3 DNA: TGCGCCAGCAGCTTTGCCGGGGACACTGAAGCTTTCTTT

D gene: TRBD2
J gene: TRBJ2-2
clone size: .
V gene: TRBV24-1
CDR3 protein: CATNSGGSGELFF
CDR3 DNA: TGTGCCACCAACAGCGGGGGGTCCGGGGAGCTGTTTTTT

D gene: .
J gene: TRBJ2-7
clone size: .
V gene: TRBV28
CDR3 protein: CASSLLGAKEQYF
CDR3 DNA: TGTGCCAGCAGTTTACTAGGGGCTAAGGAGCAGTACTTC

D gene: TRBD2
J gene: TRBJ2-3
clone size: .
V gene: TRBV27
CDR3 protein: CASTTLAGFTDTQYF
CDR3 DNA: TGTGCCAGCACCACACTAGCGGGATTCACGGATACGCAGTATTTT

D gene: .
J gene: TRBJ1-1
clone size: .
V gene: TRBV5-1
CDR3 protein: CASIPATVKTEAFF
CDR3 DNA: TGCGCCAGCATACCCGCGACAGTAAAGACTGAAGCTTTCTTT

D gene: TRBD1
J gene: TRBJ1-1
clone size: .
V gene: TRBV2
CDR3 protein: CASSWGQSRHTEAFF
CDR3 DNA: TGTGCCAGCAGCTGGGGACAGTCTCGCCACACTGAAGCTTTCTTT